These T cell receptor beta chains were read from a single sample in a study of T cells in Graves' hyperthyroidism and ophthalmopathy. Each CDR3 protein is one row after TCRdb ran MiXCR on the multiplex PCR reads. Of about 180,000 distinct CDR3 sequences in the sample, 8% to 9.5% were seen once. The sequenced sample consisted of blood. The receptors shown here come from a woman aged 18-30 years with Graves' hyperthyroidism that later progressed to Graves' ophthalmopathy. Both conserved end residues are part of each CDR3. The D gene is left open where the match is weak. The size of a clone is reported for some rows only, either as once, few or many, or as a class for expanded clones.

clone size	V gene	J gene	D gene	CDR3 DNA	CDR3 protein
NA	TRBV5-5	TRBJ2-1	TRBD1	TGTGCCAGCAGACACGACAGGGGGGGTTACAATGAGCAGTTCTTC	CASRHDRGGYNEQFF
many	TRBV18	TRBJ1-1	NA	TGTGCCAGCTCAAAGACAGCATCGAACACTGAAGCTTTCTTT	CASSKTASNTEAFF
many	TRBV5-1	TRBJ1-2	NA	TGCGCCAGCAGCCCATCCAAGACAGGAGCTCTCTATGGCTACACCTTC	CASSPSKTGALYGYTF
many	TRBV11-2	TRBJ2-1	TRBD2	TGTGCCAGCAGCTTAGACGGGGGACTAGTCTCCTACAATGAGCAGTTCTTC	CASSLDGGLVSYNEQFF
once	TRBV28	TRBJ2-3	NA	TGTGCCAGCAGTTTGGCAGGGGCGGGGGATACGCAGTATTTT	CASSLAGAGDTQYF
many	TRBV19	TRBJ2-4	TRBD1	TGTGCCAGTAGTCCCAACAGGGGGCTAGCCAAAAACATTCAGTACTTC	CASSPNRGLAKNIQYF
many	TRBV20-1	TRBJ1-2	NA	TGCAGTGCTCCTCCCCCAGGGAACTATGGCTACACCTTC	CSAPPPGNYGYTF
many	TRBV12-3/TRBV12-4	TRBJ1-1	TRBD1	TGTGCCAGCAGGCGGACAGGGTTGGGACTTGGGACCACTGAAGCTTTCTTT	CASRRTGLGLGTTEAFF
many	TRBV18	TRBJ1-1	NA	TGTGCCAGCTCACCGCAGGTGAACACTGAAGCTTTCTTT	CASSPQVNTEAFF
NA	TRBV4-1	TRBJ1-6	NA	TGCGCCAGCAGCCAAGATCTACAGGGCTCTGGATCACCCCTCCACTTT	CASSQDLQGSGSPLHF
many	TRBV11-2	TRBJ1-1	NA	TGTGCCAGCAGCTTAGATCGGGGCCCTGAAGCTTTCTTT	CASSLDRGPEAFF
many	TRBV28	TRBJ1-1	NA	TGTGCCAGCAGCCCCTGGGGCGGGGACACTGAAGCTTTCTTT	CASSPWGGDTEAFF
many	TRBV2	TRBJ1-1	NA	TGTGCCAGCAGTCGAGGTTACAGACAGAACACTGAAGCTTTCTTT	CASSRGYRQNTEAFF
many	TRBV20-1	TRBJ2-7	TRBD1	TGCAGTGCCCACACCGGGACAGGGGGTTTCGCCTACGAGCAGTACTTC	CSAHTGTGGFAYEQYF
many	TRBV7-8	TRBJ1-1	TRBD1	TGTGCCAGCAGCTCAAGGGACAGGGGGCGGGGGTACACTGAAGCTTTCTTT	CASSSRDRGRGYTEAFF
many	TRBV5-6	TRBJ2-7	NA	TGTGCCAGCAGCCTACTCACTTTCTACGAGCAGTACTTC	CASSLLTFYEQYF
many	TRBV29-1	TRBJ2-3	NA	TGCAGTCTGTCGAGTTTCCCAGATACGCAGTATTTT	CSLSSFPDTQYF
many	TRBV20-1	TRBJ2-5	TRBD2	TGCAGTGTCCACACTAGCGGGGGATATCAAGAGACCCAGTACTTC	CSVHTSGGYQETQYF
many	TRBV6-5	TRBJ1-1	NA	TGTGCCAGCAGTTACCCTGCCACTGAAGCTTTCTTT	CASSYPATEAFF
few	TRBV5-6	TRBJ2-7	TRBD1	TGTGCCAGCAGCTTGGAGGGACAGGGTCCCTACGAGCAGTACTTC	CASSLEGQGPYEQYF
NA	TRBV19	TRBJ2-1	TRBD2	TGTGCCAGTAGTATAGTTTGGACTAGCGGGAGTTTTCGCCTCGGCAATGAGCAGTTCTTC	CASSIVWTSGSFRLGNEQFF
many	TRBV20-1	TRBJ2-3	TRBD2	TGCAGTGCTAACCCTAGCGGGGCCCGCACAGATACGCAGTATTTT	CSANPSGARTDTQYF
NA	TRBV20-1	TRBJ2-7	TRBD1	TGCAGTGCCAGACAGGGAAGTTGGTACGAGCAGTACTTC	CSARQGSWYEQYF
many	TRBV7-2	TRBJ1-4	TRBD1	TGTGCCAGCAGCCCCTCAGGGACAGGGAATCGTGAAAAACTGTTTTTT	CASSPSGTGNREKLFF
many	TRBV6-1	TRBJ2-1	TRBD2	TGTGCCAGCAGTGTTCTTCGGGAGGGCCCGTACAATGAGCAGTTCTTC	CASSVLREGPYNEQFF